This T cell receptor (beta chain) was profiled in a study of blood T cell repertoires in COVID-19. Study background: Whether acute or convalescent, the COVID-19 samples came from the United States, Italy and Spain.

This clone was detected ten times or more. The V gene lost 3 bases and the J gene lost 7 bases, with 9 bases spanning the gap. This CDR3 is 12 amino acids long. From germline, CDR1 is LGHNT and CDR2 FRNRAP. Authors' methods: Reference gene primer amplification gave nucleated cell count estimates. The data were produced by immunoSEQ multiplex PCR, yet TCRdb's version contains in-frame clones alone and is incomplete. That table gives V, J and clone size, and the DNA gave D and trimming. This table holds over 200,000 clones, 65% to 90% found once. The origin of this receptor is a man between 50 and 59 years old with COVID-19, enrolled during active disease. The rearrangement uses TRBV12-5 and TRBJ1-2, with D unclear. Sample: peripheral blood. CDR3 loop: CASGFGMSGYTF. CDR3 DNA sequence: TGTGCTAGTGGTTTCGGGATGAGTGGCTACACCTTC.